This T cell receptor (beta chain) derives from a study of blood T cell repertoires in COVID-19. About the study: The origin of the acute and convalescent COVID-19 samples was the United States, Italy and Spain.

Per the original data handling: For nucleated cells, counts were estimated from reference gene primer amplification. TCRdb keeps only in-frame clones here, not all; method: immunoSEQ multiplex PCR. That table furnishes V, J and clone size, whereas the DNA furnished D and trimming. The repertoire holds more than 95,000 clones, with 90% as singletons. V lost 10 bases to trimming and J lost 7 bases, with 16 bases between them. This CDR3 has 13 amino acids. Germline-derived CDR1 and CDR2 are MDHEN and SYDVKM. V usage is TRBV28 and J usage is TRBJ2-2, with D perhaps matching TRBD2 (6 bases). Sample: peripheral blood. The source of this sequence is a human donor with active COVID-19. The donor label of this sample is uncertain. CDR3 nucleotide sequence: TGTGCCACCGACCTTCCGGGGGTCGGGGAGCTGTTTTTT. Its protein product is CATDLPGVGELFF. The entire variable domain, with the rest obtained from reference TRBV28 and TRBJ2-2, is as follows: DVKVTQSSRYLVKRTGEKVFLECVQDMDHENMFWYRQDPGLGLRLIYFSYDVKMKEKGDIPEGYSVSREKKERFSLILESASTNQTSMYLCATDLPGVGELFFGEGSRLTVL.